The 17 T cell receptor beta chains below all came from one sample that was sequenced in a study of graft-versus-host responses after intestinal transplantation. Antigens of these TCRs are unknown. Profiled with immunoSEQ multiplex PCR; TCRdb holds only in-frame clones, not every one. The table includes approximately 49,000 clones, approximately 95% detected once. The sample consisted of unstimulated CD8+ T cells sorted from spleen or lymph node cells, taken before transplant. The receptors shown here come from a human donor who was the organ donor for an intestinal transplant.

A remark on this clone: This same CDR3 is encoded by further DNA sequences in the sample. This chain joins TRBV6-8 and TRBJ1-6, with D unresolved. V was cut by 7 bases and J by 1 base, with 20 bases left in between. The CDR3 contains 18 residues. CDR1 and CDR2 from the germline V gene are MNHGY and SAAAGT. The CDR3 coding sequence is TGTGCCAGCAATTTACGCCGTGGCCTGGGATCCTATAATTCACCCCTCCACTTT. This codes for CASNLRRGLGSYNSPLHF.

V and J are TRBV4-2 and TRBJ1-5; the D is unclear. This CDR3 has 15 residues. The V gene lost 1 base and the J gene lost 0 bases, with 7 bases spanning the gap. Germline CDR1 and CDR2: LGHNA and YNFKEQ. The chain's CDR3 is CASSQAWYSNQPQHF. CDR3 nucleotide sequence: TGTGCCAGCAGCCAAGCTTGGTATAGCAATCAGCCCCAGCATTTT.

This clone has a single count. The V call is TRBV13, the J call TRBJ2-1; D uncertain. The CDR3 is made up of 15 amino acids. V lost 0 bases and J 5 bases, leaving 11 bases between the germline ends. Germline values: CDR1 PRHDT, CDR2 FYEKMQ (reference sequence). DNA for the CDR3: TGTGCCAGCAGCTTAGGTTGGCAGGACGACAATGAGCAGTTCTTC. This sequence encodes CASSLGWQDDNEQFF.

This chain connects TRBV4-1 to TRBJ2-7, with D perhaps TRBD2 (6 bases). The V gene lost 0 bases and the J gene lost 6 bases, with 18 bases spanning the gap. Per the germline V gene, CDR1 is MGHRA and CDR2 is YSYEKL. The CDR3 contains 16 residues. The CDR3 nucleotides are TGCGCCAGCAGCCAAGAGGGCGGGGAAAATTGGCGCGAGCAGTACTTC. It codes for CASSQEGGENWREQYF.

This clone has a single count. The V and J genes are TRBV28 and TRBJ2-5, with D perhaps TRBD2 (6 bases). The CDR3 is 14 residues long. The ends were cut back, 5 bases at V and 5 bases at J, with 15 bases in the middle. Germline V gives CDR1 MDHEN, CDR2 SYDVKM. Written as DNA, the CDR3 is TGTGCCAGCAGTCTAATGAGCGGGTGGGAGACCCAGTACTTC. Translated, it gives CASSLMSGWETQYF.

V gene TRBV7-9 combines with J gene TRBJ2-7, with D possibly TRBD2 on 5 matching bases. Germline lookup yields CDR1 SEHNR and CDR2 FQNEAQ (reference sequence). The CDR3 has 15 residues. The germline V and J ends were trimmed by 4 bases and 5 bases, with 18 bases remaining between them. For the CDR3, the DNA is TGTGCCAGCAGCTCCTCGACCATCACGGGGAACGAGCAGTACTTC. Encoded protein: CASSSSTITGNEQYF. Based on the CDR3 plus reference TRBV7-9 and TRBJ2-7, the full variable domain is DTGVSQNPRHKITKRGQNVTFRCDPISEHNRLYWYRQTLGQGPEFLTYFQNEAQLEKSRLLSDRFSAERPKGSFSTLEIQRTEQGDSAMYLCASSSSTITGNEQYFGPGTRLTVT.

This clone was picked up a small number of times. V and J are TRBV6-1 and TRBJ2-5; a weak D match, TRBD1 (6 bases). The ends were cut back, 7 bases at V and 7 bases at J, with 16 bases in the middle. CDR1 is MNHNS, CDR2 SASEGT, per germline. The CDR3 length is 13 residues. The CDR3 here is CASNSGHPGTQYF. For the CDR3, the DNA is TGTGCCAGCAATTCGGGACACCCTGGGACCCAGTACTTC.

In this sample, this clone turned up once. This chain uses TRBV7-3 with TRBJ1-2, with 8 bases aligning to TRBD1. The junction had 2 bases not matched to a gene; V was cut back by 5 bases and J by 3 bases. Germline V lookup: CDR1 SGHTA, CDR2 FQGTGA. This CDR3 is built from 13 residues. The CDR3 loop reads CASSPGGDYGYTF. In DNA form, the CDR3 reads TGTGCCAGCAGCCCAGGGGGCGACTATGGCTACACCTTC.

The genes are TRBV9 and TRBJ2-2; 8 positions match TRBD2. The germline CDR1 and CDR2 sequences are SGDLS and YYNGEE. CDR3 length: 16 residues. The ends lost 3 bases at V and 1 base at J; junction bases unmatched: 5. CDR3 protein: CASSAQAGGNTGELFF. In DNA, the CDR3 is TGTGCCAGCAGCGCACAGGCGGGGGGGAACACCGGGGAGCTGTTTTTT.

The chain joins TRBV15 to TRBJ1-6, with D tentatively TRBD1 (5 bases). Germline V gene data show CDR1 as LNHNV and CDR2 as YYDKDF (reference sequence). The V end lost 1 base, the J end lost 0 bases, and 22 bases lay between the germline ends. The CDR3 is 21 amino acids. Here the CDR3 reads CATSRVGGVGYQGSYNSPLHF. The CDR3 DNA sequence: TGTGCCACCAGCAGAGTGGGTGGCGTAGGGTATCAGGGCTCCTATAATTCACCCCTCCACTTT.

V gene TRBV29-1 combines with J gene TRBJ1-2; TRBD1 matches 8 bases. Germline V gene data show CDR1 as SQVTM and CDR2 as ANQGSEA. This CDR3 contains 15 residues. Trimming took 5 bases from V and 1 from J; bases not matched to a gene: 9. The CDR3 bases are TGCAGCGTTTTAAGACCAGGGGGCGGTAACTATGGCTACACCTTC. This encodes CSVLRPGGGNYGYTF.

The chain couples TRBV13 to TRBJ2-3, with 11 bases identical to TRBD2. Trimming cost V 2 bases and J 7 bases; bases outside gene matches: 5. There are 15 residues in the CDR3. Germline CDR1 and CDR2: PRHDT and FYEKMQ (reference sequence). DNA for the CDR3: TGTGCCAGCAGCTTAAGGTCTAGCGGGGGGCATACGCAGTATTTT. Encoded protein: CASSLRSSGGHTQYF. Complete variable domain (other parts from reference TRBV13 and TRBJ2-3): AAGVIQSPRHLIKEKRETATLKCYPIPRHDTVYWYQQGPGQDPQFLISFYEKMQSDKGSIPDRFSAQQFSDYHSELNMSSLELGDSALYFCASSLRSSGGHTQYFGPGTRLTVL.

This chain uses TRBV11-3 with TRBJ2-2; D ambiguous. Germline CDR1 is SGHNT and CDR2 is YENEEA. The length of the CDR3 is 15 residues. V was trimmed by 4 bases and J by 0 bases, leaving 9 bases between them. CDR3 sequence reads: CASSSYSANTGELFF. The DNA for the CDR3 is TGTGCCAGCAGCTCCTACTCTGCGAACACCGGGGAGCTGTTTTTT. Based on the CDR3 plus reference TRBV11-3 and TRBJ2-2, the full variable domain is EAGVVQSPRYKIIEKKQPVAFWCNPISGHNTLYWYLQNLGQGPELLIRYENEEAVDDSQLPKDRFSAERLKGVDSTLKIQPAELGDSAVYLCASSSYSANTGELFFGEGSRLTVL.

A few counts support this clone. This sequence joins TRBV28 and TRBJ1-2, with 7 bases identical to TRBD1. The CDR3 covers 19 residues. After removal of 2 bases from V and 0 bases from J, the junction contained 15 bases not matched to a gene. The germline V gene encodes CDR1 MDHEN and CDR2 SYDVKM. This CDR3 reads CASSLPSLGTAQANYGYTF. The DNA of the CDR3 is TGTGCCAGCAGTTTACCGTCCCTAGGGACAGCCCAAGCTAACTATGGCTACACCTTC.

The genes are TRBV25-1 and TRBJ1-1; no reliable D call. The length of the CDR3 is 12 residues. The V gene lost 3 bases and the J gene lost 3 bases, with 5 bases spanning the gap. CDR1 is MGHDK, CDR2 SYGVNS, per germline. This chain's CDR3 is CASSETHTEAFF. As DNA, the CDR3 is TGTGCCAGCAGTGAGACTCACACTGAAGCTTTCTTT.

The V call is TRBV19, the J call TRBJ2-2; weak D call: TRBD1 (5 bases). Trimming removed 7 bases from V and 5 bases from J, with 20 bases in between. This CDR3 spans 16 amino acids. The V gene's germline CDR1 is LNHDA and CDR2 SQIVND (reference sequence). CDR3 sequence: CASNYRMPGMTGELFF. The DNA for the CDR3 is TGTGCCAGTAACTATAGAATGCCAGGGATGACCGGGGAGCTGTTTTTT.

Only one count was recorded for this clone. The same CDR3 is also encoded by other DNA sequences in this sample. The chain links TRBV27 to TRBJ1-2, with 8 bases identical to TRBD1. CDR1 and CDR2 (germline): MNHEY, SMNVEV (reference sequence). J was trimmed by 2 bases and V by 8 bases; bases with no gene match: 7. The CDR3 covers 14 residues. The CDR3 sequence: CASGIQGANYGYTF. Here the CDR3 DNA reads TGTGCCAGCGGCATCCAGGGGGCGAACTATGGCTACACCTTC.